Included here is one T cell receptor beta chain sequence, with context. Sequencing used immunoSEQ multiplex PCR; TCRdb keeps in-frame clones, though not all of them. This repertoire shows tens of thousands of clones, 80% to 95% found once; its top ten account for about 2%. The record originates from a study of T cell changes during pregnancy in multiple sclerosis. The receptor was derived from a female donor with multiple sclerosis, enrolled in a pregnancy study. The sequenced sample was peripheral blood, obtained after pregnancy.

CDR3 bases: TGCGCCAGCAGAACTCGGACATCCGGGGAGCTGTTTTTT. This sequence encodes CASRTRTSGELFF. The chain carries TRBV10-1 and TRBJ2-2, with TRBD1 as a possible D gene (5 bases). The CDR3 totals 13 residues. Germline V gene sequence: CDR1 WNHNN, CDR2 SYGVQD (reference sequence). The ends were cut back, 6 bases at V and 6 bases at J, with 11 bases in the middle.